These 10 T cell receptor beta chains share one sample of origin, sequenced in a study of cytomegalovirus exposure and HLA in healthy donors. The PCR contained 60 Vbeta and 13 Jbeta primers. Clones were read by immunoSEQ multiplex PCR, and TCRdb kept only the in-frame ones, dropping some. In the table there are approximately 190,000 clones, roughly 80% of which are singletons. Sequenced material: PBMCs. All receptors come from a woman in her forties or fifties in good health and CMV-seropositive.

This clone has only a few counts. The chain recombines TRBV9 with TRBJ2-3; 10 bases line up with TRBD2. CDR1 and CDR2 (germline): SGDLS, YYNGEE. J was trimmed by 0 bases and V by 0 bases; bases with no gene match: 13. The CDR3 has 20 amino acids. In DNA, the CDR3 is TGTGCCAGCAGCGTAGATGGCGGGGCTAGCGGGGGCACTAGCACAGATACGCAGTATTTT. It yields the protein CASSVDGGASGGTSTDTQYF.

A remark on this clone: Other DNA sequences of this sample code for an identical CDR3. The chain combines TRBV15 with TRBJ1-2, with D tentatively TRBD1 (5 bases). CDR3 length equals 15 residues. Germline loops: CDR1 LNHNV, CDR2 YYDKDF (reference sequence). The V gene lost 0 bases and the J gene lost 4 bases, with 12 bases spanning the gap. CDR3 in DNA: TGTGCCACCAGCAGAGATACGCAGGGAAGCTATGGCTACACCTTC. Its protein product is CATSRDTQGSYGYTF.

CDR3 nucleotide sequence: TGTGCCAGCAGCCCGGGAGGAACTTATGGCTACACCTTC. Residues: CASSPGGTYGYTF. The V gene is TRBV7-9, the J gene TRBJ1-2; the D is unclear. Trimming took 5 bases from V and 5 from J, leaving 12 bases between them. The CDR3 contains 13 residues. Germline lookup yields CDR1 SEHNR and CDR2 FQNEAQ (reference sequence).

The J gene is TRBJ2-7, the V gene TRBV2; 10 bases align to TRBD2. This CDR3 spans 16 amino acids. The germline gives CDR1 SNHLY, CDR2 FYNNEI. The V gene end was trimmed by 7 bases and the J gene end by 1 base; junction bases not matched to a gene: 10. In nucleotides, the CDR3 is TGTGCCAGCACCTTAGACTTAGCGGGGGGTTCCTACGAGCAGTACTTC. This sequence encodes CASTLDLAGGSYEQYF.

The V and J genes are TRBV7-6 and TRBJ1-6; 10 positions agree with TRBD1. Germline trimming cut 4 bases from V and 11 bases from J; bases unmatched to any gene: 2. In germline, CDR1 is SGHVS, CDR2 FNYEAQ. The CDR3 loop spans 13 amino acids. The CDR3 reads CASSSGTGAPLHF. CDR3 nucleotides: TGTGCCAGCAGCTCAGGGACAGGGGCACCCCTCCACTTT.

CDR3 protein: CASSDREKRMNTEAFF. The CDR3 coding sequence is TGTGCCAGCAGTGACCGGGAAAAAAGGATGAACACTGAAGCTTTCTTT. V usage is TRBV27 and J usage is TRBJ1-1; no reliable D call. Trimming took off 5 bases at V and 0 bases at J, with 16 bases between the two ends. The CDR3 consists of 16 residues. Germline CDR1 and CDR2: MNHEY and SMNVEV (reference sequence).

The chain recombines TRBV2 with TRBJ1-1, with D possibly TRBD1 on 6 matching bases. The germline CDR1 and CDR2 sequences are SNHLY and FYNNEI. The V and J ends lost 5 bases and 5 bases respectively, with 15 bases between them. CDR3 length: 14 amino acids. DNA for the CDR3: TGTGCCAGCAGTAGACCACCGAGGGGGACTGAAGCTTTCTTT. Its translation is CASSRPPRGTEAFF.

This chain links TRBV28 with TRBJ2-5; D is possibly TRBD1 (5 bases). In germline, CDR1 is MDHEN, CDR2 SYDVKM. V shed 2 bases and J shed 2 bases, with 9 bases lying between them. The CDR3 loop spans 14 amino acids. CDR3 protein: CASSLEGDQETQYF. Here the CDR3 DNA reads TGTGCCAGCAGTTTAGAAGGGGATCAAGAGACCCAGTACTTC.

The count of this clone is one. The gene calls are TRBV5-1 and TRBJ2-2; D unresolved. Germline loops: CDR1 SGHRS, CDR2 YFSETQ. V lost 7 bases and J 4 bases, leaving 5 bases between the germline ends. The CDR3 extends over 11 amino acids. CDR3 region: CASAFTGELFF. The CDR3 DNA is TGCGCCAGCGCGTTCACCGGGGAGCTGTTTTTT.

The chain employs TRBV30 and TRBJ2-1; D is possibly TRBD1 (5 bases). The CDR3 contains 14 residues. CDR1 and CDR2 (germline): GTSNPN, SVGIG (reference sequence). V was pared by 2 bases and J by 7 bases, with 15 bases between. The CDR3 coding sequence is TGTGCCTGGAGTCGCGGCAGCTACAGGAATGAGCAGTTCTTC. Translated, it gives CAWSRGSYRNEQFF. The complete variable domain, with remaining parts taken from reference TRBV30 and TRBJ2-1, reads SQTIHQWPATLVQPVGSPLSLECTVEGTSNPNLYWYRQAAGRGLQLLFYSVGIGQISSEVPQNLSASRPQDRQFILSSKKLLLSDSGFYLCAWSRGSYRNEQFFGPGTRLTVL.